This is a list of T cell receptor beta chains from one sample in a study of T cells in Graves' hyperthyroidism and ophthalmopathy. TCRdb re-called the multiplex PCR reads through MiXCR, storing one row per CDR3 protein. The table has around 600,000 distinct CDR3 sequences, approximately 42% seen once. Sequenced input: peripheral blood or thyroid tissue (not recorded which). These receptors were obtained from an adult man with Graves' disease, either hyperthyroidism or ophthalmopathy (not recorded which). CDR3s include the opening cysteine and the closing phenylalanine or tryptophan. D genes are given only for firm matches. The size of a clone is reported for some rows only, either as once, few or many, or as a class for expanded clones.

D gene: TRBD1
clone size: few
V gene: TRBV7-9
J gene: TRBJ1-5
CDR3 DNA: TGTGCCAGCAGCCGGGACAGAGGGTATAGCAATCAGCCCCAGCATTTT
CDR3 protein: CASSRDRGYSNQPQHF

D gene: TRBD1
clone size: NA
V gene: TRBV7-2
J gene: TRBJ2-2
CDR3 DNA: TGTGCCAGCAGCGATGGGACGGGACAGGAGGGGGACGGGGAGCTGTTTTTT
CDR3 protein: CASSDGTGQEGDGELFF

D gene: NA
clone size: many
V gene: TRBV10-3
J gene: TRBJ1-5
CDR3 DNA: TGTGCCATCAGTGACCGGGAGGGCAATCAGCCCCAGCATTTT
CDR3 protein: CAISDREGNQPQHF

D gene: NA
clone size: many
V gene: TRBV10-3
J gene: TRBJ1-1
CDR3 DNA: TGTGCCATCAGAGGGCAGTGGAACACTGAAGCTTTCTTT
CDR3 protein: CAIRGQWNTEAFF

D gene: TRBD2
clone size: NA
V gene: TRBV19
J gene: TRBJ2-5
CDR3 DNA: TGTGCCAGTAGTATGTGGCTAGCGGAAAAAGAGACCCAGTACTTC
CDR3 protein: CASSMWLAEKETQYF

D gene: NA
clone size: NA
V gene: TRBV9
J gene: TRBJ1-5
CDR3 DNA: TGTGCCAGCAAGCTAGGAGGGCTGGCTAACAATCAGCCCCAGCATTTT
CDR3 protein: CASKLGGLANNQPQHF

D gene: TRBD2
clone size: many
V gene: TRBV7-8
J gene: TRBJ2-5
CDR3 DNA: TGTGCCAGCAGCTTAGGGGGACTAGACTTC
CDR3 protein: CASSLGGLDF

D gene: NA
clone size: NA
V gene: TRBV14
J gene: TRBJ1-3
CDR3 DNA: TGTGCCAGCAGCCAAGATCATTTCCCCGGCAGGATGACCTCTGGAAACACCATATATTTT
CDR3 protein: CASSQDHFPGRMTSGNTIYF

D gene: TRBD1
clone size: few
V gene: TRBV2
J gene: TRBJ2-7
CDR3 DNA: TGTGCCAGCAGTCGGACAGGGACCGAGCAGTACTTC
CDR3 protein: CASSRTGTEQYF

D gene: NA
clone size: NA
V gene: TRBV7-8
J gene: TRBJ1-1
CDR3 DNA: TGTGCCAGCAGTGAGCCAAGGGATAACACTGAAGCTTTCTTT
CDR3 protein: CASSEPRDNTEAFF

D gene: NA
clone size: few
V gene: TRBV5-8
J gene: TRBJ1-1
CDR3 DNA: TGTGCCAGCAGCTTGGCGAGGGGCTCGAACACTGAAGCTTTCTTT
CDR3 protein: CASSLARGSNTEAFF

D gene: NA
clone size: many
V gene: TRBV12-3/TRBV12-4
J gene: TRBJ1-6
CDR3 DNA: TGTGCCAGCAGCCGCCGGGGCCGTGGTTCACCCCTCCACTTT
CDR3 protein: CASSRRGRGSPLHF

D gene: NA
clone size: NA
V gene: TRBV7-6
J gene: TRBJ2-7
CDR3 DNA: TGTGCCAGCAGCACATCAGACAGGCGGGACTACGAGCAGTACTTC
CDR3 protein: CASSTSDRRDYEQYF

D gene: NA
clone size: NA
V gene: TRBV6-1
J gene: TRBJ1-5
CDR3 DNA: TGTGCCAGCAGTGAAACGGGGGCTGGGCAGCCCCAGCATTTT
CDR3 protein: CASSETGAGQPQHF

D gene: TRBD1
clone size: NA
V gene: TRBV29-1
J gene: TRBJ1-3
CDR3 DNA: TGCAGCCGGGACAGCACTTCTGGAAACACCATATATTTT
CDR3 protein: CSRDSTSGNTIYF

D gene: TRBD1
clone size: NA
V gene: TRBV7-9
J gene: TRBJ2-2
CDR3 DNA: TGTGCCAGCAGCTGGAGACAGGGGGCCCACACCGGGGAGCTGTTTTTT
CDR3 protein: CASSWRQGAHTGELFF

D gene: TRBD2
clone size: NA
V gene: TRBV2
J gene: TRBJ2-1
CDR3 DNA: TGTGCCAGCCGGGGACTAGCGGGGGCCTACAATGAGCAGTTCTTC
CDR3 protein: CASRGLAGAYNEQFF

D gene: NA
clone size: few
V gene: TRBV14
J gene: TRBJ1-2
CDR3 DNA: TGTGCCAGCAGCCAAGAATTGGGCGACAGCTATGCCTACACCTTC
CDR3 protein: CASSQELGDSYAYTF

D gene: TRBD1
clone size: NA
V gene: TRBV2
J gene: TRBJ1-5
CDR3 DNA: TGTGCCAGCAGTGAGAGCAGGGGACAGACTAGCAATCAGCCCCAGCATTTT
CDR3 protein: CASSESRGQTSNQPQHF

D gene: TRBD1
clone size: NA
V gene: TRBV7-2
J gene: TRBJ2-5
CDR3 DNA: TGTGCCAGCAGCTTAATGACAGGGGTCGAATTCTACCAAGAGACCCAGTACTTC
CDR3 protein: CASSLMTGVEFYQETQYF

D gene: NA
clone size: many
V gene: TRBV2
J gene: TRBJ1-4
CDR3 DNA: TGTGCCAGCAGTGACAGGGTTGAAAAACTGTTTTTT
CDR3 protein: CASSDRVEKLFF

D gene: NA
clone size: few
V gene: TRBV19
J gene: TRBJ1-4
CDR3 DNA: TGTGCCAGTAGTATAACATCTAATGAAAAACTGTTTTTT
CDR3 protein: CASSITSNEKLFF

D gene: NA
clone size: NA
V gene: TRBV6-1
J gene: TRBJ1-1
CDR3 DNA: TGTGCCACCAGGGAATCCTTGAACACTGAAGCTTTCTTT
CDR3 protein: CATRESLNTEAFF

D gene: TRBD1
clone size: NA
V gene: TRBV29-1
J gene: TRBJ1-4
CDR3 DNA: TGCAGCGTTGAAGGCAGGGGGAATGAAAAACTGCTTTTT
CDR3 protein: CSVEGRGNEKLLF

D gene: TRBD1
clone size: few
V gene: TRBV19
J gene: TRBJ1-4
CDR3 DNA: TGTGCCAGTAGTCAGGACAGGGCTTCGGAAAAACTGTTTTTT
CDR3 protein: CASSQDRASEKLFF

D gene: NA
clone size: once
V gene: TRBV12-3/TRBV12-4
J gene: TRBJ1-4
CDR3 DNA: TGTGCCGGCAGTTTATTCGGCCAGGCAACTAATGAAAAACTGTTTTTT
CDR3 protein: CAGSLFGQATNEKLFF

D gene: NA
clone size: few
V gene: TRBV6-6
J gene: TRBJ2-7
CDR3 DNA: TGTGCCAGCAGACTAGGACGCGCCTGGGCCTACGAGCAGTACTTC
CDR3 protein: CASRLGRAWAYEQYF

D gene: TRBD1
clone size: NA
V gene: TRBV19
J gene: TRBJ1-4
CDR3 DNA: TGTGCGGGGACAGGTGAACACCGGGGAGAGGAAAAACTGTTTTTT
CDR3 protein: CAGTGEHRGEEKLFF

D gene: TRBD2
clone size: few
V gene: TRBV20-1
J gene: TRBJ2-5
CDR3 DNA: TGCAGTGCTAGAATTAGCGGGCAAGAGACCCAGTACTTC
CDR3 protein: CSARISGQETQYF

D gene: NA
clone size: NA
V gene: TRBV10-3
J gene: TRBJ1-1
CDR3 DNA: TGTGCCATCAGTTTCACAAGAAACACTGAAGCTTTCTTT
CDR3 protein: CAISFTRNTEAFF

D gene: NA
clone size: NA
V gene: TRBV6-1
J gene: TRBJ2-7
CDR3 DNA: TGTGCCAGCACAATCTGGGACCGCAACTCCTACGAGCAGTACTTC
CDR3 protein: CASTIWDRNSYEQYF

D gene: NA
clone size: many
V gene: TRBV29-1
J gene: TRBJ1-2
CDR3 DNA: TGCAGCGGGGACCTCCAACACTATGGCTACACCTTC
CDR3 protein: CSGDLQHYGYTF

D gene: NA
clone size: few
V gene: TRBV7-9
J gene: TRBJ2-5
CDR3 DNA: TGCGCCAGCAGCTTTAATATGGGTTTGGAGACCCAGTACTTC
CDR3 protein: CASSFNMGLETQYF

D gene: NA
clone size: NA
V gene: TRBV5-1
J gene: TRBJ1-3
CDR3 DNA: TGCGCCAGCAGCTTGGGTGCTGGACAGTGGTACTCTGGAAACACCATATATTTT
CDR3 protein: CASSLGAGQWYSGNTIYF

D gene: TRBD1
clone size: NA
V gene: TRBV9
J gene: TRBJ1-1
CDR3 DNA: TGTGCCAGCAGCCCTTTGACAGGGTCGGTTGTCGCTGAAGCTTTCTTT
CDR3 protein: CASSPLTGSVVAEAFF

D gene: NA
clone size: many
V gene: TRBV29-1
J gene: TRBJ1-3
CDR3 DNA: TGCAGCGTCGTCGTGGCAGGGCTGGGGTTTGGAAACACCATATATTTT
CDR3 protein: CSVVVAGLGFGNTIYF

D gene: NA
clone size: NA
V gene: TRBV2
J gene: TRBJ1-2
CDR3 DNA: TGTGCCAGAGGGTGGGACTATGGCTACACCTTC
CDR3 protein: CARGWDYGYTF

D gene: NA
clone size: many
V gene: TRBV12-3/TRBV12-4
J gene: TRBJ1-2
CDR3 DNA: TGTGCCAGCAGTCCCCAGCCACCTAACTATGGCTACACCTTC
CDR3 protein: CASSPQPPNYGYTF

D gene: NA
clone size: NA
V gene: TRBV4-3
J gene: TRBJ2-7
CDR3 DNA: TGCGCCAGCAGCCAAGTCTCCAGGGCAATCGACGAGCAGTACTTC
CDR3 protein: CASSQVSRAIDEQYF

D gene: NA
clone size: NA
V gene: TRBV11-1
J gene: TRBJ2-3
CDR3 DNA: TGTGCCAGTCAGGGGCGCACAGATACGCAGTATTTT
CDR3 protein: CASQGRTDTQYF

D gene: TRBD1
clone size: many
V gene: TRBV15
J gene: TRBJ1-4
CDR3 DNA: TGTGCCACCATGTCACCGGGACAGGGTATCACTAATGAAAAACTGTTTTTT
CDR3 protein: CATMSPGQGITNEKLFF

D gene: NA
clone size: NA
V gene: TRBV29-1
J gene: TRBJ1-1
CDR3 DNA: TGCAGCGTAGAACCGTTCCTAAACACTGAAGCTTTCTTT
CDR3 protein: CSVEPFLNTEAFF

D gene: TRBD1
clone size: few
V gene: TRBV7-9
J gene: TRBJ1-2
CDR3 DNA: TGTGCCAGCAGCTTATACCCGAGCGGGACAGGGACTCTTCAGGGCTACACCTTC
CDR3 protein: CASSLYPSGTGTLQGYTF

D gene: TRBD1
clone size: many
V gene: TRBV2
J gene: TRBJ1-6
CDR3 DNA: TGTGCCAGCAGTCTGGACAGGGGAGGATCACCCCTCCACTTT
CDR3 protein: CASSLDRGGSPLHF

D gene: TRBD1
clone size: NA
V gene: TRBV25-1
J gene: TRBJ1-5
CDR3 DNA: TGTGCCAGCTCACCCACCCGGACAGGGACCCAGCCCCAGCATTTT
CDR3 protein: CASSPTRTGTQPQHF

D gene: TRBD2
clone size: NA
V gene: TRBV11-2
J gene: TRBJ2-7
CDR3 DNA: TGTGCCAGCAGCTTAGTTGGAAGCGGGAGTATCTACGAGCAGTACTTC
CDR3 protein: CASSLVGSGSIYEQYF

D gene: TRBD1
clone size: NA
V gene: TRBV7-3
J gene: TRBJ1-2
CDR3 DNA: TGTGCCAGCAGCCCCAATGCAGGGGAACCAGGGGGCCCCTTCTATGGCTACACCTTC
CDR3 protein: CASSPNAGEPGGPFYGYTF

D gene: NA
clone size: many
V gene: TRBV2
J gene: TRBJ1-3
CDR3 DNA: TGTGCCAGCAGTGAGGAAGTGACAGGAAACACCATATATTTT
CDR3 protein: CASSEEVTGNTIYF

D gene: TRBD1
clone size: NA
V gene: TRBV25-1
J gene: TRBJ2-7
CDR3 DNA: TGTGCCAGCACCACCCCGGGACAGGGAGCCTACGAGCAGTACTTC
CDR3 protein: CASTTPGQGAYEQYF

D gene: NA
clone size: many
V gene: TRBV10-2
J gene: TRBJ1-2
CDR3 DNA: TGCGCCAGCAGTGAGTCGGGCCATATTGGCTACACCTTC
CDR3 protein: CASSESGHIGYTF

D gene: TRBD1
clone size: NA
V gene: TRBV10-3
J gene: TRBJ2-7
CDR3 DNA: TGTGCCATCAGTCCCCCGGGACAGGGATACGAGCAGTACTTC
CDR3 protein: CAISPPGQGYEQYF

D gene: NA
clone size: NA
V gene: TRBV25-1
J gene: TRBJ2-3
CDR3 DNA: TGCGCCAGCAGCTTGGCTAGCGGCACAGATACGCAGTATTTT
CDR3 protein: CASSLASGTDTQYF

D gene: NA
clone size: few
V gene: TRBV6-5
J gene: TRBJ1-6
CDR3 DNA: TGTGCCAGCAGTTATCTACAGGCACCCCTCCACTTT
CDR3 protein: CASSYLQAPLHF

D gene: NA
clone size: many
V gene: TRBV10-3
J gene: TRBJ2-7
CDR3 DNA: TGTGCCATCAGTGAGGGACTCACGGACGAGCAGTACTTC
CDR3 protein: CAISEGLTDEQYF

D gene: NA
clone size: NA
V gene: TRBV19
J gene: TRBJ1-3
CDR3 DNA: TGTGCCAGTAGTCCCCAGGGCTGGGGGAACACCATATATTTT
CDR3 protein: CASSPQGWGNTIYF

D gene: TRBD2
clone size: few
V gene: TRBV5-1
J gene: TRBJ2-7
CDR3 DNA: TGCGCCAGCAGCTTGGAGGGAGGGGCTTACTACGAGCAGTACTTC
CDR3 protein: CASSLEGGAYYEQYF

D gene: NA
clone size: NA
V gene: TRBV24-1
J gene: TRBJ2-2
CDR3 DNA: TGTGCCACCAGTGATCCCGACACAGTGAACACCGGGGAGCTGTTTTTT
CDR3 protein: CATSDPDTVNTGELFF

D gene: TRBD1
clone size: few
V gene: TRBV7-9
J gene: TRBJ1-1
CDR3 DNA: TGTGCCAGCAGCTCCTTAACAGGGGCTTACACTGAAGCTTTCTTT
CDR3 protein: CASSSLTGAYTEAFF

D gene: NA
clone size: many
V gene: TRBV7-9
J gene: TRBJ2-5
CDR3 DNA: TGTGCCAGCAGCTCGCCCATCGAGACCCAGTACTTC
CDR3 protein: CASSSPIETQYF